What follows is one T cell receptor (beta chain) and its context. Its antigen remains unidentified. At the DNA level, this CDR3 is encoded by other sequences in the same sample as well. V lost 5 bases, J lost 7 bases, and 3 bases stayed unmatched. Looked up from germline, CDR1 is MNHEY and CDR2 is SVGAGI. The CDR3 sequence is 13 residues long. The data were obtained in a study of OX40 agonist ivuxolimab in advanced cancers. Overall study context: Among those enrolled, mean age was about 62 years (range roughly 20 to 79) and approximately 83% were male. Partial response was recorded in three patients: one hepatocellular carcinoma and two cutaneous melanoma cases. Study findings and constraints: CD4+ and CD8+ blood T cells expanded clonally by week 6 at 0.1 to 3.0 mg/kg.

Profiled with immunoSEQ multiplex PCR; TCRdb holds only in-frame clones, not every one. This repertoire shows some 38,000 clones, more than 85% found once; its top ten account for less than 0.65%. The sample here was CD4+ or CD8+ T cells sorted from blood, taken in a trial of the OX40 agonist ivuxolimab. This chain connects TRBV6-5 to TRBJ1-5, with 9 positions matching TRBD1. The sequence derives from an adult with an advanced solid tumor such as melanoma, head and neck, liver or kidney cancer. The CDR3 nucleotides read TGTGCCAGCAGTACAGGGGGCGGGCAGCCCCAGCATTTT. It encodes CASSTGGGQPQHF.